These 2 T cell receptor beta chains originate from one sample sequenced in a study of PD-1 blockade in classical Hodgkin lymphoma. The data were produced by immunoSEQ multiplex PCR, yet TCRdb's version contains in-frame clones alone and is incomplete. The sample contains about 20,000 clones, more than 75% of which appear only once. Regarding time point: cycle 4 day 1 (C4D1), after less than seven weeks of nivolumab. All the patients suffered relapse after autologous stem cell transplantation, and brentuximab vedotin exposure differed. Magnetic depletion of non-target cells from thawed PBMCs yielded purified CD8+ T cells. The specimen comprised CD8+ T cells from blood, sampled before the fourth cycle of nivolumab. Every receptor here comes from a human donor with classical Hodgkin lymphoma.

V gene TRBV27 combines with J gene TRBJ2-7; 7 bases match TRBD2. Germline V CDR1 and CDR2: MNHEY, SMNVEV (reference sequence). V shed 0 bases, J shed 0 bases, and the junction held 2 bases outside the gene matches. CDR3 size: 15 residues. The CDR3 protein is CASSLSGGSSYEQYF. CDR3 coding DNA: TGTGCCAGCAGTTTATCGGGAGGGAGCTCCTACGAGCAGTACTTC.

The chain joins TRBV30 to TRBJ1-2; D not certain. The CDR3 is 13 residues long. V was trimmed by 0 bases and J by 3 bases, leaving 8 bases between them. The germline V gene encodes CDR1 GTSNPN and CDR2 SVGIG (reference sequence). This chain's CDR3 is CAWSVETDYGYTF. The CDR3 region has the DNA TGTGCCTGGAGTGTAGAGACGGACTATGGCTACACCTTC.